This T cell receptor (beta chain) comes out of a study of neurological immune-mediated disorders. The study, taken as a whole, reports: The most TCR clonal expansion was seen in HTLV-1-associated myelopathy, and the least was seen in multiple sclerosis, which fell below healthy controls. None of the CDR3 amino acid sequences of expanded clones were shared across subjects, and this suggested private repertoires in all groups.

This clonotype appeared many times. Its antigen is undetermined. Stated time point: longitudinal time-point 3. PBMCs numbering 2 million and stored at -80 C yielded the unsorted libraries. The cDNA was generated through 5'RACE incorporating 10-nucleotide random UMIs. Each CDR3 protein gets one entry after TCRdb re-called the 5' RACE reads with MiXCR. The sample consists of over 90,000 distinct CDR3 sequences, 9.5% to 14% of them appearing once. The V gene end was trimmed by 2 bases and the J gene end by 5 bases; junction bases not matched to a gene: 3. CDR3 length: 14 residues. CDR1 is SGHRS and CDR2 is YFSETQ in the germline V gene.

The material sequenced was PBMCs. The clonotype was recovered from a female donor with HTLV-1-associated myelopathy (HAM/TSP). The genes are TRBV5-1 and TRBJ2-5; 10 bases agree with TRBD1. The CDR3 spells CASSFGTGEETQYF. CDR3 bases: TGCGCCAGCAGCTTCGGGACAGGGGAGGAGACCCAGTACTTC.